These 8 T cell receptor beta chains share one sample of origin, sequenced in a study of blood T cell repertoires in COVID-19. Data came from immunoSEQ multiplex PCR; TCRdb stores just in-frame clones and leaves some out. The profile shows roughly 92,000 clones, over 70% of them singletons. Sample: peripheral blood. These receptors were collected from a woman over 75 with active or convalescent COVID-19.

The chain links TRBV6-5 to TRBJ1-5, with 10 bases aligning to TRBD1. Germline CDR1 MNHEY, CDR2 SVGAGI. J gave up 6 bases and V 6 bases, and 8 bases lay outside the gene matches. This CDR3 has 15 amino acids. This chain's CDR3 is CASRALRDRGQPQHF. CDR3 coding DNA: TGTGCCAGCAGGGCCTTACGGGACAGGGGTCAGCCCCAGCATTTT.

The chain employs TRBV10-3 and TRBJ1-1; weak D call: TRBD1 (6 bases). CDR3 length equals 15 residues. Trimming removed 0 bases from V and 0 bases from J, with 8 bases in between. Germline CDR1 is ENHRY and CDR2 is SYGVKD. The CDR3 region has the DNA TGTGCCATCAGTGAGTCGGGACAAGTGAACACTGAAGCTTTCTTT. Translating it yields CAISESGQVNTEAFF.

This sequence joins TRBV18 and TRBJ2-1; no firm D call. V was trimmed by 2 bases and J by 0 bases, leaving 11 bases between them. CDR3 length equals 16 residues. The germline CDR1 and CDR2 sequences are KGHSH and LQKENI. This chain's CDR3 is CASSPAGSSSYNEQFF. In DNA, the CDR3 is TGTGCCAGCTCACCAGCTGGATCTAGCTCCTACAATGAGCAGTTCTTC. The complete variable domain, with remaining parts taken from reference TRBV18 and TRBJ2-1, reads NAGVMQNPRHLVRRRGQEARLRCSPMKGHSHVYWYRQLPEEGLKFMVYLQKENIIDESGMPKERFSAEFPKEGPSILRIQQVVRGDSAAYFCASSPAGSSSYNEQFFGPGTRLTVL.

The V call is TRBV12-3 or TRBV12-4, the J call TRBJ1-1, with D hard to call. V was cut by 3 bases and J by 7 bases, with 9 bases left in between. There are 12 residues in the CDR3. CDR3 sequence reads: CASSFSPGEAFF. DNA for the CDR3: TGTGCCAGCAGTTTCAGCCCAGGTGAAGCTTTCTTT.

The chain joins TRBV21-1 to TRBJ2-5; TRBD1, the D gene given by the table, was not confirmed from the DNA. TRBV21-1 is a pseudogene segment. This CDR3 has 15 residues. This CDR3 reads CASSKGQGAGETQYF. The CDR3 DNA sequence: TGTGCCAGCAGCAAAGGACAGGGGGCGGGAGAGACCCAGTACTTC.

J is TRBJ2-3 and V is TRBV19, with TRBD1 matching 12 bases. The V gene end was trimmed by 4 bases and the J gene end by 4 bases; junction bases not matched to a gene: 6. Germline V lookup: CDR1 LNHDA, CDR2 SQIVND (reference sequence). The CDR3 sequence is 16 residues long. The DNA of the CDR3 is TGTGCCAGTAGTAAAGATGGGACAGGGGGCCCAGATACGCAGTATTTT. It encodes CASSKDGTGGPDTQYF. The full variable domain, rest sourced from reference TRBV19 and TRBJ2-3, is DGGITQSPKYLFRKEGQNVTLSCEQNLNHDAMYWYRQDPGQGLRLIYYSQIVNDFQKGDIAEGYSVSREKKESFPLTVTSAQKNPTAFYLCASSKDGTGGPDTQYFGPGTRLTVL.

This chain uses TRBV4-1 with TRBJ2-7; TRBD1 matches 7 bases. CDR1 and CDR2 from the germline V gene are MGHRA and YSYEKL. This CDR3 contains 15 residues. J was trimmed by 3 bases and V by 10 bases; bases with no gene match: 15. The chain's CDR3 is CATSLPGQPYYEQYF. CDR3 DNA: TGCGCCACCTCTTTACCGGGACAGCCTTACTACGAGCAGTACTTC.

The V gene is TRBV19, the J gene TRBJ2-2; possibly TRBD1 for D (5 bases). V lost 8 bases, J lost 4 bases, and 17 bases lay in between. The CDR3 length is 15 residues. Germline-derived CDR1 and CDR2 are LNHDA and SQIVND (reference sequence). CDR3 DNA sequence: TGTGCCAGTCTTGGTTATGGAAGGGGCACCGGGGAGCTGTTTTTT. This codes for CASLGYGRGTGELFF.